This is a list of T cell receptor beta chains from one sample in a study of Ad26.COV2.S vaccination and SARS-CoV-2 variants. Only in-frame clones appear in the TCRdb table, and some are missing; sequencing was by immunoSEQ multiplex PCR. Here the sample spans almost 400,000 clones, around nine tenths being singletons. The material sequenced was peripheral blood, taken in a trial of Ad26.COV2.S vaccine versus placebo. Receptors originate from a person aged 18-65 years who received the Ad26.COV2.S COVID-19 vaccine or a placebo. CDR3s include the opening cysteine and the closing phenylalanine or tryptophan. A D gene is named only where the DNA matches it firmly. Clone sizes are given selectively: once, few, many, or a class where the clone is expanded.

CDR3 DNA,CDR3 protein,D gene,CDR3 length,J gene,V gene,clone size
TGTGCCACCAGCAGAGGAGCCGGGAGGGCAGATACGCAGTATTTT,CATSRGAGRADTQYF,TRBD2,15,TRBJ2-3,TRBV15,.
TGTGCCAGCAGTTTGGTGACAGGGGTTAGTAATGAGCAGTTCTTC,CASSLVTGVSNEQFF,TRBD1,15,TRBJ2-1,TRBV28,.
TGTGCCAGTACCGGGACTAGCGGATCGAACACCGGGGAGCTGTTTTTT,CASTGTSGSNTGELFF,TRBD2,16,TRBJ2-2,TRBV19,few
TGTGCCAGCAGCTTAGTTGCGGGCAGGGAGCTGTTTTTT,CASSLVAGRELFF,.,13,TRBJ2-2,TRBV7-2,.
TGTGCCAGCAGCGTAGCCACTGCCAATGAGCAGTTCTTC,CASSVATANEQFF,.,13,TRBJ2-1,TRBV9,.
TGTGCCAGCAGTGAATCTAACAGGGCTCCCTACGAGCAGTACTTC,CASSESNRAPYEQYF,.,15,TRBJ2-7,TRBV25-1,.
TGTGCCAGCAGTCAGTACAGGGGAACTGAAAAACTGTTTTTT,CASSQYRGTEKLFF,TRBD1,14,TRBJ1-4,TRBV6-5,.
TGTGCCAGCAGCCCCGGTGGAGGGAGGGCCTACGAGCAGTACTTC,CASSPGGGRAYEQYF,TRBD2,15,TRBJ2-7,TRBV5-4,.
TGTGCCTGGGCGCGGAGGTCCCCTAACTATGGCTACACCTTC,CAWARRSPNYGYTF,.,14,TRBJ1-2,TRBV30,.
TGTGCCAGCAGCACCCGCAACGTGGAGACCCAGTACTTC,CASSTRNVETQYF,.,13,TRBJ2-5,TRBV11-3,.
TGTGCCAGCAGCTTAGAGACAGGGAGGGGGTCCAAAAACATTCAGTACTTC,CASSLETGRGSKNIQYF,.,17,TRBJ2-4,TRBV7-8,once
TGTGCCAGCAGTTCGTACATCTATGGCTACACCTTC,CASSSYIYGYTF,.,12,TRBJ1-2,TRBV6-2/TRBV6-3,.
TGTGCCATCAGAAGGACCCGGGACTCCGATACGCAGTATTTT,CAIRRTRDSDTQYF,.,14,TRBJ2-3,TRBV10-3,.
TGTGCCACCAGCAGAGATTACGAGACCCAGTACTTC,CATSRDYETQYF,.,12,TRBJ2-5,TRBV15,once
TGTGCCAGCAGTTGGAGCGGAACTAGCACAGATACGCAGTATTTT,CASSWSGTSTDTQYF,.,15,TRBJ2-3,TRBV27,.
TGTGCTAGTGGCTCAACAGGGGTAGGGGAGACCCAGTACTTC,CASGSTGVGETQYF,TRBD1,14,TRBJ2-5,TRBV12-5,.
TGTGCCAGCAGCTTATCGAACACTGAAGCTTTCTTT,CASSLSNTEAFF,.,12,TRBJ1-1,TRBV7-2,few
TGTGCCAGCAGCCTCCTCGGACTAGCGGGTGAGCAGTTCTTC,CASSLLGLAGEQFF,TRBD2,14,TRBJ2-1,TRBV7-9,.
TGTGCCAGCAAGTACACTCAGGGCGGTGAGCAGTTCTTC,CASKYTQGGEQFF,.,13,TRBJ2-1,TRBV2,.
TGCGCCAGCAGCCCCGGGGGCGGGGAGCTGTTTTTT,CASSPGGGELFF,.,12,TRBJ2-2,TRBV5-1,.
TGTGCCAGCAGTGAAGCCCTTGGAAGAGGAGCTACCTATGGCTACACCTTC,CASSEALGRGATYGYTF,.,17,TRBJ1-2,TRBV6-1,few
TGTGCCATCAGCACAAACAGGGTAAAGGGTGAGCAGTTCTTC,CAISTNRVKGEQFF,.,14,TRBJ2-1,TRBV10-3,.
TGTGCCAGCAGCCAAGAAGGGAGTTCGAACACTGAAGCTTTCTTT,CASSQEGSSNTEAFF,.,15,TRBJ1-1,TRBV7-9,.
TGCGCCAGCAGCTTGGTGTCGAGCGGGACCTACAATGAGCAGTTCTTC,CASSLVSSGTYNEQFF,TRBD2,16,TRBJ2-1,TRBV5-1,.
TGCGCCAGCAAACCGGGACCCGGACCCGGGGAGCTGTTTTTT,CASKPGPGPGELFF,.,14,TRBJ2-2,TRBV5-1,.
TGTGCCAGCAGCGCGGGGGACAGGGGGGCCTACGAGCAGTACTTC,CASSAGDRGAYEQYF,TRBD1,15,TRBJ2-7,TRBV13,.
TGTGCCAGCAGCTTATCCGGGAGCTCCTACAATGAGCAGTTCTTC,CASSLSGSSYNEQFF,.,15,TRBJ2-1,TRBV7-3,few
TGTGCCAGCAGCTTAGCGTTCCGGGGGCGAGCGAGCAATCAGCCCCAGCATTTT,CASSLAFRGRASNQPQHF,.,18,TRBJ1-5,TRBV7-8,.
TGTGCCAGCAATCGACTAGCGGGGACCGGGGAGCTGTTTTTT,CASNRLAGTGELFF,TRBD2,14,TRBJ2-2,TRBV2,.